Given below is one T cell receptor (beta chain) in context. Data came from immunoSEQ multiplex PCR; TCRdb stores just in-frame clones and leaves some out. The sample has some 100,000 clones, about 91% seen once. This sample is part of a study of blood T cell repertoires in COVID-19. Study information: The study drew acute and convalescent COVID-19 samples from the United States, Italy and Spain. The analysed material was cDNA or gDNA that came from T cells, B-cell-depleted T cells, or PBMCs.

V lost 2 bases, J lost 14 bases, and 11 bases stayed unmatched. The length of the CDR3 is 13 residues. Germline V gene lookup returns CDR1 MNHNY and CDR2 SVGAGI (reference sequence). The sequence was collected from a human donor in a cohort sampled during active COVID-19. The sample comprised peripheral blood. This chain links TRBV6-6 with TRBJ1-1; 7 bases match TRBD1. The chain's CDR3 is CASSYEGQSNRFF. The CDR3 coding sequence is TGTGCCAGCAGTTACGAGGGACAGTCTAACAGGTTCTTT.